The present T cell receptor (beta chain) was sequenced within a study of PD-1 blockade in mismatch repair-deficient tumors. Findings and caveats of the study: Tumor-resident clones, often undetectable pretreatment in blood, expanded then contracted after pembrolizumab.

TCRdb's copy holds only in-frame clones and misses some; the assay was immunoSEQ multiplex PCR. The sample includes some 97,000 clones, 70% to 85% seen only once; the top ten take around 6.9%. Between the trimmed V and J ends, which lost 5 bases and 0 bases, there was a span of 16 bases. CDR1 is SQVTM, CDR2 ANQGSEA, per germline. This CDR3 has 15 residues. As for this clone: Antigen: not known.

This specimen was peripheral blood, taken approximately 35 weeks after starting pembrolizumab. This receptor was obtained from an adult with mismatch repair-deficient cancer. The rearrangement uses TRBV29-1 and TRBJ1-1; tentative D call: TRBD1 (5 bases). CDR3: CSVLRQNSMNTEAFF. The CDR3, as DNA: TGCAGCGTTCTTAGACAGAATAGTATGAACACTGAAGCTTTCTTT.